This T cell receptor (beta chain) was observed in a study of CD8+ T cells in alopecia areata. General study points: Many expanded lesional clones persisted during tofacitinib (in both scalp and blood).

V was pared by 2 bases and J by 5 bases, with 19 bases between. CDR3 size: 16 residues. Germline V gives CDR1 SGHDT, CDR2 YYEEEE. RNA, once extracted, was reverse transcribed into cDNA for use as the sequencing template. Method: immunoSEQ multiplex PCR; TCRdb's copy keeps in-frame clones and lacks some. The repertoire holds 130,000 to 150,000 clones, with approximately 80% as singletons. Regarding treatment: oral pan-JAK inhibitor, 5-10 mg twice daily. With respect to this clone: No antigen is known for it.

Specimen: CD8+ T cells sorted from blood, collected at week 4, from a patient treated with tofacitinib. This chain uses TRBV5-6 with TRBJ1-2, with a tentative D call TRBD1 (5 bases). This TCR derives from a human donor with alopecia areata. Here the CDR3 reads CASSFPRAGAEYGYTF. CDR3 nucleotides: TGTGCCAGCAGCTTTCCTCGGGCCGGGGCGGAATATGGCTACACCTTC.